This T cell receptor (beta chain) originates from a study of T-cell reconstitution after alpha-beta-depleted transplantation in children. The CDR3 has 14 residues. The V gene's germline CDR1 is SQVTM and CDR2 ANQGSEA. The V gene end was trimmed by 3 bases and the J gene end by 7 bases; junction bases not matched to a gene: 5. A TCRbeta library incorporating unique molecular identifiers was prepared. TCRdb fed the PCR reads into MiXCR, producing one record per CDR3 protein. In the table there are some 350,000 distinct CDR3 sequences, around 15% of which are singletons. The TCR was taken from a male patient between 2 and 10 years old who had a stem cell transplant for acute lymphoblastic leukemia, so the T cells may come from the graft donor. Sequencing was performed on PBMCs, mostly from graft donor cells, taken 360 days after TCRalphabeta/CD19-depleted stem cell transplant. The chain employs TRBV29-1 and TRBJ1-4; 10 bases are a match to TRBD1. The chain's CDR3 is CSVDRDRGGEKLFF. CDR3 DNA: TGCAGCGTTGACCGGGACAGGGGAGGTGAAAAACTGTTTTTT.